The clone carrying this TCR beta chain was counted a few times. Its antigen is undetermined. CDR3 length equals 15 residues. Trimming removed 6 bases from V and 1 base from J, with 16 bases in between. Germline V lookup: CDR1 DFQATT, CDR2 SNEGSKA (reference sequence). The sample belongs to a study of T-cell reconstitution after alpha-beta-depleted transplantation in children. Unique molecular identifiers were incorporated into the prepared TCRbeta library. TCRdb processed the PCR reads anew with MiXCR; each CDR3 protein has one entry. The sample includes approximately 300,000 distinct CDR3 sequences, around 7.1% of them seen just once. The study's findings and limits: Fresh T-cell production supplied most of the T-cell counts and diversity seen one year after transplant.

This rearrangement joins TRBV20-1 to TRBJ1-5; tentative D call: TRBD1 (5 bases). This TCR came from a female patient aged 2-10 years who had a stem cell transplant for Fanconi anemia, so the T cells may come from the graft donor. Sequencing was performed on peripheral blood, taken 360 days after TCRalphabeta/CD19-depleted stem cell transplant. The CDR3 bases are TGCAGTGCCTGGGACGTTAGAGGCAGCAATCAGCCCCAGCATTTT. It encodes CSAWDVRGSNQPQHF.